These 9 T cell receptor beta chains came from one sample sequenced in a study of human T cells and chemical hapten exposure. In TCRdb, the RACE reads were re-called with MiXCR into one record per CDR3 protein. The sample has about 340,000 distinct CDR3 sequences, 6% to 8.5% seen once; the top ten hold more than 7%. Time point: patch test 1, 2 weeks after DPC sensitization. As for treatment: therapeutic diphenylcyclopropenone sensitization with weekly scalp DPC. This specimen was whole blood, taken in connection with sensitization to the hapten diphenylcyclopropenone (DPC). Receptors were obtained from a woman between 18 and 29 years old with alopecia areata. Some clones in this sample may be carry-over from other donors' samples.

This clonotype was seen ten or more times. The V call is TRBV28, the J call TRBJ2-7; 7 bases line up with TRBD1. With 5 bases clipped from V and 1 base from J, the junction kept 5 bases outside the gene matches. The length of the CDR3 is 14 residues. Germline CDR1 and CDR2: MDHEN and SYDVKM. CDR3 protein: CASSPPGQSYEQYF. DNA for the CDR3: TGTGCCAGCAGTCCTCCGGGACAGTCCTACGAGCAGTACTTC.

This clonotype has only a few counts. The genes are TRBV4-3 and TRBJ2-3; 7 positions match TRBD1. The V segment lost 5 bases and the J segment 4 bases; nucleotides outside the gene matches: 9. The CDR3 totals 15 residues. The germline CDR1 and CDR2 sequences are LGHNA and YSLEER. Here the CDR3 reads CASSYRRGGADTQYF. The CDR3 bases are TGCGCCAGCAGCTACCGAAGAGGGGGCGCAGATACGCAGTATTTT.

This clonotype was counted ten times or more. The chain carries TRBV6-2 or TRBV6-3 and TRBJ1-1; D not certain. With 4 bases removed from V and 7 bases from J, the gap between germline ends came to 10 bases. The length of the CDR3 is 12 residues. The germline CDR1 and CDR2 sequences are MNHEY and SVGEGT. Here the CDR3 reads CASSLAKFEAFF. The CDR3, as DNA: TGTGCCAGCAGTTTGGCAAAGTTTGAAGCTTTCTTT.

This clonotype was counted a few times. The chain joins TRBV9 to TRBJ2-3; maybe TRBD2 (5 bases). The ends were cut back, 2 bases at V and 6 bases at J, with 16 bases in the middle. The CDR3 extends over 15 amino acids. Germline loops: CDR1 SGDLS, CDR2 YYNGEE. For the CDR3, the DNA is TGTGCCAGCAGCGTTACTAGGCTTGGAACGGATACGCAGTATTTT. Amino acids: CASSVTRLGTDTQYF.

The chain joins TRBV7-6 to TRBJ1-4; unclear D gene. The CDR3 covers 15 residues. CDR1 and CDR2 from the germline V gene are SGHVS and FNYEAQ. With 4 bases removed from V and 3 bases from J, the gap between germline ends came to 12 bases. The CDR3 DNA reads as TGTGCCAGCAGCTCCGGCTTTCTGGCTAATGAAAAACTGTTTTTT. As protein: CASSSGFLANEKLFF.

V usage is TRBV29-1 and J usage is TRBJ2-3, with TRBD1 matching over 7 bases. The CDR3 sequence is 12 residues long. Germline CDR1 SQVTM, CDR2 ANQGSEA. The junction had 0 bases not matched to a gene; V was cut back by 2 bases and J by 4 bases. As DNA, the CDR3 is TGCAGCGTTGAAAGGGGGCCAGATACGCAGTATTTT. This codes for CSVERGPDTQYF.

The chain joins TRBV20-1 to TRBJ2-3, with D maybe TRBD1 (5 bases). Germline loops: CDR1 DFQATT, CDR2 SNEGSKA (reference sequence). With 0 bases removed from V and 1 base from J, the gap between germline ends came to 11 bases. The length of the CDR3 is 15 residues. CDR3 DNA: TGCAGTGCTAGAGATTCCAGGGTGGGCACAGATACGCAGTATTTT. This sequence encodes CSARDSRVGTDTQYF.

This clonotype was observed a handful of times. V usage is TRBV18 and J usage is TRBJ2-3; D gene ambiguous. There are 13 residues in the CDR3. Per germline, CDR1 KGHSH and CDR2 LQKENI. Trimming stripped 7 bases from V and 1 base from J, with 9 bases between. The CDR3 is CASLTTRTDTQYF. The CDR3 DNA is TGTGCCAGCTTGACCACCCGCACAGATACGCAGTATTTT.

The chain couples TRBV6-5 to TRBJ2-5, with D unresolved. CDR1 is MNHEY, CDR2 SVGAGI, per germline. V was clipped by 2 bases and J by 1 base, with 8 bases between them. The CDR3 spans 14 residues. For the CDR3, the DNA is TGTGCCAGCAGTTACGGGCCACCCCAAGAGACCCAGTACTTC. Protein: CASSYGPPQETQYF.